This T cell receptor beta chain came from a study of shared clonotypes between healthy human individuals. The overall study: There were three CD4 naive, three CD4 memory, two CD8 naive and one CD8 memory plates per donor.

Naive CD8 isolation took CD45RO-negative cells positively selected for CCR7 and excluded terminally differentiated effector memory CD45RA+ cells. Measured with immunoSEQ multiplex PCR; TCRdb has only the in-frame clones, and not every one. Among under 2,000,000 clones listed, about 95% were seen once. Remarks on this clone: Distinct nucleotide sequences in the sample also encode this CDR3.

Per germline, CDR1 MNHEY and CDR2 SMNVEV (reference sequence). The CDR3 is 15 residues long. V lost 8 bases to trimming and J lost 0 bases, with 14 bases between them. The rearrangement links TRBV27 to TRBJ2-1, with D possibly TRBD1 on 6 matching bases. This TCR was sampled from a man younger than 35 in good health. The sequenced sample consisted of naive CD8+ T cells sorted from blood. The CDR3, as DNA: TGTGCCAGCTCACCCGGGACAAACTCCTACAATGAGCAGTTCTTC. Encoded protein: CASSPGTNSYNEQFF.